The 30 T cell receptor beta chains listed next were all sequenced from one sample in a study of CD8+CD57+ T cells in acquired aplastic anemia. CDR3 and TCR beta VDJ profiling relied on genomic DNA as the template. TCRdb redid the calling of the reads with MiXCR, one entry per CDR3 protein. The table has hundreds of thousands of distinct CDR3 sequences, just under 70% seen once. The source material was sorted CD4+, CD8+, or CD8+CD57+ T cells (not recorded which) from PBMCs. The receptor source for this set is a human donor in good health, serving as a control.

The chain carries TRBV9 and TRBJ2-1; a possible D gene is TRBD1 (5 bases). In germline, CDR1 is SGDLS, CDR2 YYNGEE. V gave up 3 bases and J gave up 16 bases, with 23 bases separating them. The CDR3 length is 14 residues. The CDR3 bases are TGTGCCAGCAGCGAACGGACGGCTGACAGAAGGTTTTTCTTC. This encodes CASSERTADRRFFF.

The chain couples TRBV5-1 to TRBJ2-7; weak D call: TRBD2 (5 bases). V was clipped by 6 bases and J by 4 bases, with 17 bases between them. Germline V lookup: CDR1 SGHRS, CDR2 YFSETQ. The CDR3 covers 14 residues. The CDR3 nucleotides are TGCGCCAGCACGCGGCGGGCAGGCCAGTACGAGCAGTACTTC. It specifies CASTRRAGQYEQYF. The variable domain in full, with the rest retrieved from reference TRBV5-1 and TRBJ2-7, is KAGVTQTPRYLIKTRGQQVTLSCSPISGHRSVSWYQQTPGQGLQFLFEYFSETQRNKGNFPGRFSGRQFSNSRSEMNVSTLELGDSALYLCASTRRAGQYEQYFGPGTRLTVT.

At least ten counts were recorded for this clonotype. The rearrangement uses TRBV14 and TRBJ1-1; D unclear. V shed 2 bases and J shed 1 base, with 14 bases lying between them. Germline CDR1 reads SGHDN; CDR2 reads FVKESK. This CDR3 spans 16 amino acids. The CDR3: CASSQFIGGANTEAFF. The CDR3 bases are TGTGCCAGCAGCCAATTCATTGGAGGAGCGAACACTGAAGCTTTCTTT.

This clonotype was detected a few times. The chain combines TRBV3-1 with TRBJ1-1; 9 positions match TRBD1. This CDR3 contains 15 residues. The germline V gene encodes CDR1 LGHDT and CDR2 YNNKEL (reference sequence). V trimming: 0 bases; J trimming: 5 bases; junction bases outside the gene matches: 4. The CDR3 spells CASSQEDRGGTEAFF. CDR3 nucleotides: TGTGCCAGCAGCCAAGAGGACAGGGGTGGTACTGAAGCTTTCTTT. Together with reference TRBV3-1 and TRBJ1-1, the CDR3 gives the full variable domain: DTAVSQTPKYLVTQMGNDKSIKCEQNLGHDTMYWYKQDSKKFLKIMFSYNNKELIINETVPNRFSPKSPDKAHLNLHINSLELGDSAVYFCASSQEDRGGTEAFFGQGTRLTVV.

J is TRBJ2-1 and V is TRBV15, with TRBD2 identical over 9 bases. Per the germline V gene, CDR1 is LNHNV and CDR2 is YYDKDF (reference sequence). V shed 3 bases and J 0 bases; nucleotides not matched to a gene: 3. The CDR3 runs to 16 residues. CDR3 region: CATSSISGGSYNEQFF. In DNA, the CDR3 is TGTGCCACCAGCAGTATTAGCGGGGGCTCCTACAATGAGCAGTTCTTC.

The chain is built from TRBV30 and TRBJ2-2, with 9 bases that match TRBD2. CDR1 is GTSNPN and CDR2 is SVGIG in the germline V gene (reference sequence). V dropped 0 bases and J dropped 5; count of bases not matched to a gene: 4. The CDR3 loop spans 15 amino acids. In nucleotides, the CDR3 is TGTGCCTGGAGTGTAGCGGGGGGAGGGACCGGGGAGCTGTTTTTT. Protein sequence: CAWSVAGGGTGELFF. The full variable domain, its missing parts supplied by reference TRBV30 and TRBJ2-2, is SQTIHQWPATLVQPVGSPLSLECTVEGTSNPNLYWYRQAAGRGLQLLFYSVGIGQISSEVPQNLSASRPQDRQFILSSKKLLLSDSGFYLCAWSVAGGGTGELFFGEGSRLTVL.

The J gene is TRBJ1-3, the V gene TRBV7-2; a possible D gene is TRBD1 (6 bases). Germline assignment: CDR1 SGHTA and CDR2 FQGNSA. CDR3 length equals 15 residues. The V and J ends lost 5 bases and 16 bases respectively, with 27 bases between them. CDR3 coding DNA: TGTGCCAGCAGCGGGGGCGTAGCAGAAGAGACCCAGTACTATTTT. It codes for CASSGGVAEETQYYF.

The table lists this clonotype with many counts. The chain has TRBV11-1 and TRBJ1-1; TRBD1 might be the D (6 bases). The CDR3 totals 13 residues. CDR1 and CDR2 from the germline V gene are SGHAT and FQDESV (reference sequence). V dropped 10 bases and J dropped 1 base, with 13 bases sitting between them. In DNA form, the CDR3 reads TGTGCCACCGAACCACAGGGGAACACTGAAGCTTTCTTT. Its translation: CATEPQGNTEAFF.

This clonotype was seen only once. The V and J genes are TRBV9 and TRBJ2-5; D remains ambiguous. The CDR3 totals 15 residues. Germline loops: CDR1 SGDLS, CDR2 YYNGEE. Deletions cut 2 bases from V and 12 bases from J, with 23 bases between. The DNA of the CDR3 is TGTGCCAGCAGCGTCTCTGGCGGAGACCGGAAGAGCGAGTACTTC. Encoded protein: CASSVSGGDRKSEYF.

This clonotype has ten or more counts. J is TRBJ2-3 and V is TRBV27; 7 nucleotides match TRBD1. The CDR3 is 15 residues long. The V segment lost 5 bases and the J segment 1 base; nucleotides outside the gene matches: 6. The V gene's germline CDR1 is MNHEY and CDR2 SMNVEV (reference sequence). The CDR3 region has the DNA TGTGCCAGCAGTCCACAGGGGATAGGCACAGATACGCAGTATTTT. This translates into CASSPQGIGTDTQYF.

As regards this clonotype: The junction departs from germline at one end; a sequencing error may be responsible. The chain joins TRBV19 to TRBJ1-5; D gene unclear. The CDR3 contains 15 residues. Germline CDR1 LNHDA, CDR2 SQIVND (reference sequence). The DNA for the CDR3 is TGTGCCCGTAGTGTAAACGGCCTCAAAAATCAGCCCCAGCATTTT. The encoded protein is CARSVNGLKNQPQHF. Full variable domain (remainder filled in from reference TRBV19 and TRBJ1-5): DGGITQSPKYLFRKEGQNVTLSCEQNLNHDAMYWYRQDPGQGLRLIYYSQIVNDFQKGDIAEGYSVSREKKESFPLTVTSAQKNPTAFYLCARSVNGLKNQPQHFGDGTRLSIL.

This clonotype was observed a handful of times. This chain links TRBV14 with TRBJ1-2; TRBD1 matches 7 bases. Germline trimming cut 1 base from V and 5 bases from J; bases unmatched to any gene: 10. Germline loops: CDR1 SGHDN, CDR2 FVKESK. The CDR3 consists of 16 residues. The CDR3 DNA sequence: TGTGCCAGCAGCCAAGGCTCCGGGGGGGACAGATATGGCTACACCTTC. Translating gives CASSQGSGGDRYGYTF.

The rearrangement joins TRBV7-9 to TRBJ2-7; D is ambiguous. The V end was cut by 2 bases, the J end by 4 bases, with 9 bases between. This CDR3 region has 13 residues. Germline CDR1 and CDR2: SEHNR and FQNEAQ (reference sequence). The CDR3, as DNA: TGTGCCAGCAGCTTATATGGGGAATACGAGCAGTACTTC. Its protein product is CASSLYGEYEQYF.

This clonotype has only a few counts. This chain uses TRBV25-1 with TRBJ2-1, with TRBD1 matching over 12 bases. V lost 3 bases, J lost 10 bases, and 7 bases stayed unmatched. Germline CDR1 MGHDK, CDR2 SYGVNS. The length of the CDR3 is 15 residues. CDR3 loop: CASSDPGTGGREQFF. The CDR3 coding sequence is TGTGCCAGCAGTGATCCCGGGACAGGGGGCCGAGAGCAGTTCTTC.

The chain links TRBV9 to TRBJ1-2; D may be TRBD1 (5 bases). With 3 bases removed from V and 14 bases from J, the gap between germline ends came to 23 bases. The CDR3 extends over 14 amino acids. Looked up from germline, CDR1 is SGDLS and CDR2 is YYNGEE. CDR3 residues: CASSEHQSGTGKTF. CDR3 DNA: TGTGCCAGCAGCGAACACCAGTCCGGGACGGGGAAGACCTTC.

This clonotype was seen more than once but under ten times. This chain links TRBV6-2 or TRBV6-3 with TRBJ2-5; 7 nucleotides agree with TRBD1. V lost 6 bases, J lost 2 bases, and 15 bases stayed unmatched. Germline CDR1 MNHEY, CDR2 SVGEGT. The length of the CDR3 is 17 residues. The CDR3 DNA is TGTGCCAGCAGCCCCCCCAGACAGGGAACTTTTCAAGAGACCCAGTACTTC. Translated: CASSPPRQGTFQETQYF.

The gene calls are TRBV9 and TRBJ2-3; possibly TRBD2 for D (5 bases). The CDR3 extends over 16 amino acids. The ends were cut back, 2 bases at V and 10 bases at J, with 23 bases in the middle. Germline V lookup: CDR1 SGDLS, CDR2 YYNGEE. The CDR3 coding sequence is TGTGCCAGCAGCGTGAGGCGGAGCGGAACCGCAGAACCGCAGTATTTT. Protein sequence: CASSVRRSGTAEPQYF.

This clonotype was seen once. This may be a read error: a much more frequent sequence differs by one nucleotide. This chain links TRBV2 with TRBJ1-2; D gene unclear. Looked up from germline, CDR1 is SNHLY and CDR2 is FYNNEI. Trimming cost V 5 bases and J 12 bases, with 16 bases left between them. This CDR3 spans 12 amino acids. This CDR3 reads CASSPGTAKDTF. For the CDR3, the DNA is TGTGCCAGCAGTCCAGGTACGGCTAAGGACACCTTC.

Comments on this clonotype: The junction and the germline gene differ at one end; a read error may be behind it. The CDR3 bases are TGTGCCGGCAGCGTCGGACGGCAAGGCCCGAACACTGAAGCTTTCTTT. Amino acid sequence: CAGSVGRQGPNTEAFF. The V call is TRBV11-2, the J call TRBJ1-1; no clear D gene. CDR1 and CDR2 from the germline V gene are SGHAT and FQNNGV. The length of the CDR3 is 16 residues. The full variable domain, its missing parts supplied by reference TRBV11-2 and TRBJ1-1, is EAGVAQSPRYKIIEKRQSVAFWCNPISGHATLYWYQQILGQGPKLLIQFQNNGVVDDSQLPKDRFSAERLKGVDSTLKIQPAKLEDSAVYLCAGSVGRQGPNTEAFFGQGTRLTVV.

Concerning this clonotype: Here the CDR3 omits its conserved ending phenylalanine or tryptophan, so a read error is the likely source. The chain uses TRBV9 and TRBJ2-7; D unresolved. Germline V gene lookup returns CDR1 SGDLS and CDR2 YYNGEE. Trimming removed 4 bases from V and 9 bases from J, with 17 bases in between. The CDR3 loop spans 13 amino acids. The DNA for the CDR3 is TGTGCCAGCAGCCCAGCAAGGAGTTACAGGCAGTACCTC. The encoded protein is CASSPARSYRQYL.

V gene TRBV7-3 combines with J gene TRBJ1-6; the match to TRBD1 covers 7 bases. V shed 5 bases and J 13 bases; nucleotides not matched to a gene: 8. This CDR3 is built from 13 residues. In germline, CDR1 is SGHTA, CDR2 FQGTGA. The CDR3, as DNA: TGTGCCAGCAGCCACCAGGGGGAAGGGCCCCTCCACTTT. Residues: CASSHQGEGPLHF.

This clonotype was detected many times. The chain combines TRBV6-5 with TRBJ1-5; D remains unclear. CDR1 is MNHEY and CDR2 is SVGAGI in the germline V gene. The CDR3 has 12 residues. With 2 bases removed from V and 3 bases from J, the gap between germline ends came to 2 bases. The CDR3 region has the DNA TGTGCCAGCAGTTACGTCAATCAGCCCCAGCATTTT. Translating gives CASSYVNQPQHF.

The sample holds many counts of this clonotype. This chain links TRBV6-2 or TRBV6-3 with TRBJ1-2; no definite D call. Deletions cut 6 bases from V and 0 bases from J, with 8 bases between. Germline loops: CDR1 MNHEY, CDR2 SVGEGT. The CDR3 is 13 amino acids. The CDR3 sequence: CASSAGPNYGYTF. CDR3 DNA sequence: TGTGCCAGCAGCGCAGGACCTAACTATGGCTACACCTTC.

This clonotype was seen many times. The rearrangement joins TRBV10-3 to TRBJ1-2; a weak D match, TRBD1 (5 bases). Per the germline V gene, CDR1 is ENHRY and CDR2 is SYGVKD. The V end lost 3 bases, the J end lost 2 bases, and 10 bases lay between the germline ends. The CDR3 extends over 14 amino acids. CDR3 residues: CAISDPKGNYGYTF. CDR3 DNA: TGTGCCATCAGTGACCCCAAGGGGAACTATGGCTACACCTTC.

The J gene is TRBJ2-5, the V gene TRBV2; D is perhaps TRBD2 (6 bases). The CDR3 sequence is 17 residues long. The germline CDR1 and CDR2 sequences are SNHLY and FYNNEI. The V end lost 5 bases, the J end lost 3 bases, and 22 bases lay between the germline ends. The CDR3 loop is CASSLAKIAEAEETQYF. The CDR3, as DNA: TGTGCCAGCAGTTTAGCAAAAATAGCGGAGGCTGAAGAGACCCAGTACTTC. Full variable domain (outside the CDR3, taken from reference TRBV2 and TRBJ2-5): EPEVTQTPSHQVTQMGQEVILRCVPISNHLYFYWYRQILGQKVEFLVSFYNNEISEKSEIFDDQFSVERPDGSNFTLKIRSTKLEDSAMYFCASSLAKIAEAEETQYFGPGTRLLVL.

This chain connects TRBV5-4 to TRBJ2-3; TRBD2 matches at 8 bases. Trimming at V came to 4 bases and at J to 0 bases, leaving 7 bases not matched to a gene. The CDR3 runs to 16 residues. Germline CDR1 SGHNT, CDR2 YYREEE (reference sequence). The CDR3 reads CASSPGGAGSTDTQYF. CDR3 DNA sequence: TGTGCCAGCAGCCCGGGGGGGGCGGGTAGCACAGATACGCAGTATTTT.

On this clonotype: A read error may account for a junction end that differs from germline. This chain joins TRBV7-4 and TRBJ2-1, with TRBD2 matching over 12 bases. This CDR3 region has 14 residues. The germline CDR1 and CDR2 sequences are SGHVT and SQSDAQ. CDR3 nucleotide sequence: TGTGCTAGCAGCACGCTAGCGGGGGGGAGTGAGCAGTTCTTC. Amino acid sequence: CASSTLAGGSEQFF.

Comment on this clonotype: Mismatch with germline at one junction end may stem from a read error. In DNA, the CDR3 is TGTGCCAGCAGTCATTCTTCTGGAAACACCATATACTTT. Translating gives CASSHSSGNTIYF. The rearrangement joins TRBV6-2 or TRBV6-3 to TRBJ1-3, with D uncertain. CDR1 MNHEY and CDR2 SVGEGT come from the germline V gene. CDR3 length: 13 residues.

Of note for this clonotype: A read error may produce the germline difference seen at one junction end. This chain links TRBV20-1 with TRBJ2-1; D is ambiguous. The CDR3 is 15 amino acids. CDR1 DFQATT and CDR2 SNEGSKA come from the germline V gene (reference sequence). The CDR3 protein is CNAQVHGQVDNEQFF. The CDR3 nucleotides are TGCAATGCTCAAGTCCATGGCCAGGTGGATAATGAGCAGTTCTTC.

This clonotype was detected ten times or more. In DNA, the CDR3 is TGTGCCAGCAGTTCTGCTGGGAGAGGGGGCGCGGGATATCAGCCCCAGCATTTT. It encodes CASSSAGRGGAGYQPQHF. The gene calls are TRBV12-3 or TRBV12-4 and TRBJ1-5, with 7 bases that match TRBD1. The CDR3 sequence is 18 residues long. With 4 bases clipped from V and 5 bases from J, the junction kept 17 bases outside the gene matches.